The TCR beta chain under discussion was sequenced for a study of blood T cells in healthy people across ages. This clonotype was seen repeatedly, ten times or more. This CDR3 spans 12 amino acids. The V and J ends lost 2 bases and 1 base respectively, with 2 bases between them. Germline V gene lookup returns CDR1 LGHDT and CDR2 YNNKEL (reference sequence). Every donor contributed around 10 milliliters of peripheral blood by blood draw. A second PCR of about 7 to 12 cycles used a sample-barcoded 5' primer and a J-beta primer mix. Template switching added a 12-random-nucleotide identifier to every cDNA molecule. One entry per CDR3 protein results from TCRdb running MiXCR on the 5' RACE reads. The repertoire holds roughly 500,000 distinct CDR3 sequences, with 25% to 30% as singletons.

The chain has TRBV3-1 and TRBJ2-5, with D hard to call. This clonotype originated in a woman aged 70 to 79 in good health. Specimen: blood. This CDR3 reads CASSQLQETQYF. The CDR3 nucleotides are TGTGCCAGCAGCCAACTCCAAGAGACCCAGTACTTC.